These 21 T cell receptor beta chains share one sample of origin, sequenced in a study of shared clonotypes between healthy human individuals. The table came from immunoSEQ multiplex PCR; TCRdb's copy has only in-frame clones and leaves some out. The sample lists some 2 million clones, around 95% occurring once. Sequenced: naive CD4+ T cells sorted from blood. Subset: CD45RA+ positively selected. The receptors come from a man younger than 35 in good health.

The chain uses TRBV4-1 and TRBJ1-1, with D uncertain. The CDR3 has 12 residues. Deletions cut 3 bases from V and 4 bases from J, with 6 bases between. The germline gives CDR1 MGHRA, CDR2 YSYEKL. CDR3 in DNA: TGCGCCAGCAGCCATCTATTCACTGAAGCTTTCTTT. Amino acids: CASSHLFTEAFF.

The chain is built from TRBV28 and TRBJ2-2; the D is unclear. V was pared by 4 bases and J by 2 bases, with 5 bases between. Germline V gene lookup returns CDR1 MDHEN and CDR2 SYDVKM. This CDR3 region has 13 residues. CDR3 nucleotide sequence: TGTGCCAGCAGTTGGTCCAACACCGGGGAGCTGTTTTTT. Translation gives CASSWSNTGELFF.

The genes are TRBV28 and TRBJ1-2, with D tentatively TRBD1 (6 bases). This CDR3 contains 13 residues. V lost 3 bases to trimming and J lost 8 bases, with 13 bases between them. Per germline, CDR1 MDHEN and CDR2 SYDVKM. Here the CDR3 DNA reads TGTGCCAGCAGTTTGGGCAGGGGAATAGGCTACACCTTC. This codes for CASSLGRGIGYTF.

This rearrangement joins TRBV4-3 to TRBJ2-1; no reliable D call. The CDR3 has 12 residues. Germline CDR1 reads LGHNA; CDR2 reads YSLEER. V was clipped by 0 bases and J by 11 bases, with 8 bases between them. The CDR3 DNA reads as TGCGCCAGCAGCCAAGACAGAAGTCAGCAGTTCTTC. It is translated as CASSQDRSQQFF.

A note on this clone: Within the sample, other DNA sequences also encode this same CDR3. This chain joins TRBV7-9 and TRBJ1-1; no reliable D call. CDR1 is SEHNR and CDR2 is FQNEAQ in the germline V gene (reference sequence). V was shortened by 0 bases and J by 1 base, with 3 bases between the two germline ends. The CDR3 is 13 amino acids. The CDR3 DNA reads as TGTGCCAGCAGCTTAGCTAAGAACACTGAAGCTTTCTTT. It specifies CASSLAKNTEAFF.

The CDR3 DNA reads TGTGCCAGCAGCTTACCCTCGACAGGCGAGCAGTTCTTC. It is translated as CASSLPSTGEQFF. This rearrangement joins TRBV11-3 to TRBJ2-1, with D maybe TRBD1 (6 bases). Trimming left V 2 bases short and J 10 bases short, with 12 bases between. The length of the CDR3 is 13 residues. Germline assignment: CDR1 SGHNT and CDR2 YENEEA. The full variable domain, in which reference TRBV11-3 and TRBJ2-1 provide the parts outside the CDR3, is EAGVVQSPRYKIIEKKQPVAFWCNPISGHNTLYWYLQNLGQGPELLIRYENEEAVDDSQLPKDRFSAERLKGVDSTLKIQPAELGDSAVYLCASSLPSTGEQFFGPGTRLTVL.

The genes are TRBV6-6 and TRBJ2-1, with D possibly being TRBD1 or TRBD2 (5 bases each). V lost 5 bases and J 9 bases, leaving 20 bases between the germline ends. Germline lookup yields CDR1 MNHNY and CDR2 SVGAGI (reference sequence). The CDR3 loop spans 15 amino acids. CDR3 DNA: TGTGCCAGCAGTCCCGGGACGGCCCTAGGGATTGAGCAGTTCTTC. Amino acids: CASSPGTALGIEQFF.

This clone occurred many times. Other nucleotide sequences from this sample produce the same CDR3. In DNA form, the CDR3 reads TGTGCCAGCAGTTACGCGGCAGGCGGTCCGTACGAGCAGTACTTC. Amino acids: CASSYAAGGPYEQYF. The chain uses TRBV6-5 and TRBJ2-7; no clear D gene. CDR1 and CDR2 (germline): MNHEY, SVGAGI. V gave up 2 bases and J gave up 4 bases, with 15 bases separating them. CDR3 length equals 15 residues.

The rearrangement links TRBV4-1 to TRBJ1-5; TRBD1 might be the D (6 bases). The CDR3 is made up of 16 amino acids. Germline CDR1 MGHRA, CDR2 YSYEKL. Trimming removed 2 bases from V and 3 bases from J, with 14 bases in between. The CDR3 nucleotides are TGCGCCAGCAGCCAATTCTTCCGGACAGACAATCAGCCCCAGCATTTT. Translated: CASSQFFRTDNQPQHF.

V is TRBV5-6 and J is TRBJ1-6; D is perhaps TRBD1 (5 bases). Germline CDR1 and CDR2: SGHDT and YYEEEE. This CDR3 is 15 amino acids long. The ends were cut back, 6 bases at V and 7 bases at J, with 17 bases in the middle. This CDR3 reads CASKDTSLGNSPLHF. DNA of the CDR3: TGTGCCAGCAAGGACACATCATTAGGAAATTCACCCCTCCACTTT.

The CDR3 sequence is CASSSGLVKNIQYF. DNA of the CDR3: TGTGCCAGCAGCTCCGGACTAGTTAAAAACATTCAGTACTTC. This chain links TRBV11-2 with TRBJ2-4; 7 bases align to TRBD2. The CDR3 totals 14 residues. CDR1 and CDR2 (germline): SGHAT, FQNNGV. V gave up 4 bases and J gave up 4 bases; unmatched junction bases: 4.

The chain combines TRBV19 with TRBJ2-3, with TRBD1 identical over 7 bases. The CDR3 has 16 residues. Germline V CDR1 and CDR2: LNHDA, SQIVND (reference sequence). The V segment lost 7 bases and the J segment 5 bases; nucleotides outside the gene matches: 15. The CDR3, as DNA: TGTGCCAGTACCGGGGACAGTTACTATAAGGGAGATACGCAGTATTTT. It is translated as CASTGDSYYKGDTQYF.

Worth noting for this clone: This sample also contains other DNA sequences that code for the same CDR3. CDR3 in DNA: TGTGCCAGCAGTTCTCGCACTGAAGCTTTCTTT. It encodes CASSSRTEAFF. The chain recombines TRBV2 with TRBJ1-1; unclear D gene. Per germline, CDR1 SNHLY and CDR2 FYNNEI. The CDR3 totals 11 residues. Trimming removed 5 bases at V and 4 bases at J, with 5 bases between.

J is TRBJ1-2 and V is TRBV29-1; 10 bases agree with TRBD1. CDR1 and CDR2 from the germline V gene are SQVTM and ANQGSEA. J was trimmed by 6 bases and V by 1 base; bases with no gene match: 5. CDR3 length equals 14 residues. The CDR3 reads CSVEGGQGLDGYTF. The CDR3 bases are TGCAGCGTTGAAGGGGGACAGGGGTTAGATGGCTACACCTTC.

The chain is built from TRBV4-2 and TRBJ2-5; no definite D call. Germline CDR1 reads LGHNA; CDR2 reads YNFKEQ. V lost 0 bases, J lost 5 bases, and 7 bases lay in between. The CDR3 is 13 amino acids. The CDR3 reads CASSQEMRETQYF. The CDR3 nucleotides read TGTGCCAGCAGCCAAGAAATGCGGGAGACCCAGTACTTC.

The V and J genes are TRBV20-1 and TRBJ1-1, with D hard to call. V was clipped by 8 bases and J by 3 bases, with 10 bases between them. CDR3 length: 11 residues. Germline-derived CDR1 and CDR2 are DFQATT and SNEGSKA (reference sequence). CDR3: CSSFFHTEAFF. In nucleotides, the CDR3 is TGCAGTTCTTTCTTCCACACTGAAGCTTTCTTT.

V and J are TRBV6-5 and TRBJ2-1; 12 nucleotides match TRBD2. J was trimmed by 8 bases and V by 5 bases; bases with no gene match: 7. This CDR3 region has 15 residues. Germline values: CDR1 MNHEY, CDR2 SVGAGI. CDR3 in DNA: TGTGCCAGCAGTACGTCTAGCGGGGGGGCGGATGAGCAGTTCTTC. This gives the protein CASSTSSGGADEQFF.

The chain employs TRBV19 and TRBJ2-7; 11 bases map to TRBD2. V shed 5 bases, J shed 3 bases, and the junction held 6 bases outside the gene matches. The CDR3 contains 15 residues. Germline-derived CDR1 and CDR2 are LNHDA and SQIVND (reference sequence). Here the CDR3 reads CASSLRTSGYYEQYF. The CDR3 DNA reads TGTGCCAGTAGTCTCCGGACTAGCGGGTACTACGAGCAGTACTTC. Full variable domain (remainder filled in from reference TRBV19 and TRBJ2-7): DGGITQSPKYLFRKEGQNVTLSCEQNLNHDAMYWYRQDPGQGLRLIYYSQIVNDFQKGDIAEGYSVSREKKESFPLTVTSAQKNPTAFYLCASSLRTSGYYEQYFGPGTRLTVT.

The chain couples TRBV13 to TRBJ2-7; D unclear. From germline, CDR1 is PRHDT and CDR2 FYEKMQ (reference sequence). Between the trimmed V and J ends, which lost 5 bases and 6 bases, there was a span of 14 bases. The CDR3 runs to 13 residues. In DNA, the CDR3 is TGTGCCAGCAGCCCAACTCGTGGCGGCGAGCAGTACTTC. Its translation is CASSPTRGGEQYF.

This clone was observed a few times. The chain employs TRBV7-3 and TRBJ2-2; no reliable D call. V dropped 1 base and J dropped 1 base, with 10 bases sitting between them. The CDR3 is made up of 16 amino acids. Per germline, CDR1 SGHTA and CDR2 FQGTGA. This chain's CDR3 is CASSLIITENTGELFF. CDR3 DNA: TGTGCCAGCAGCTTAATCATTACCGAGAACACCGGGGAGCTGTTTTTT. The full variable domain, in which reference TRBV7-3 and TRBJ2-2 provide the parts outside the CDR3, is GAGVSQTPSNKVTEKGKYVELRCDPISGHTALYWYRQSLGQGPEFLIYFQGTGAADDSGLPNDRFFAVRPEGSVSTLKIQRTERGDSAVYLCASSLIITENTGELFFGEGSRLTVL.

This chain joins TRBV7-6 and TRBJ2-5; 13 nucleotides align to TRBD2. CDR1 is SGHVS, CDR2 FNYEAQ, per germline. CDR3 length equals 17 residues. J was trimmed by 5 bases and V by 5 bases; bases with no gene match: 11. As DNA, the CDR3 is TGTGCCAGCAGCCTGAGGACTAGCGGGAGACGGGGGGAGACCCAGTACTTC. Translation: CASSLRTSGRRGETQYF.